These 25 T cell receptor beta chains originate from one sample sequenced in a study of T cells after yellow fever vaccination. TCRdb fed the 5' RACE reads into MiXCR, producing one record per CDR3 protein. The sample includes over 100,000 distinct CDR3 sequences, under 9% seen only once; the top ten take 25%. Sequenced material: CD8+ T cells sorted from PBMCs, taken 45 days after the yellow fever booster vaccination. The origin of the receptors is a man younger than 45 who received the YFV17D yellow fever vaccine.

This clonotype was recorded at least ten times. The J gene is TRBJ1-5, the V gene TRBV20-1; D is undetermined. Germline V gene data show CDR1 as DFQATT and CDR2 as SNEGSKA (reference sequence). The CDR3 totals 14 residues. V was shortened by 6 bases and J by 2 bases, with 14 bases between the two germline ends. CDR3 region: CSATDTSGNQPQHF. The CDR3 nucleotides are TGCAGTGCAACTGACACGTCGGGCAATCAGCCCCAGCATTTT.

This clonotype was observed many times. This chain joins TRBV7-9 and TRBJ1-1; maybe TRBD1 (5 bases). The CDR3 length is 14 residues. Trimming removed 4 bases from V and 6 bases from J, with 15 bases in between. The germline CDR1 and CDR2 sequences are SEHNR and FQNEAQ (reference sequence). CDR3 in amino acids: CASSSPQAPAEAFF. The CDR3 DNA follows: TGTGCCAGCAGCTCGCCACAGGCTCCCGCTGAAGCTTTCTTT.

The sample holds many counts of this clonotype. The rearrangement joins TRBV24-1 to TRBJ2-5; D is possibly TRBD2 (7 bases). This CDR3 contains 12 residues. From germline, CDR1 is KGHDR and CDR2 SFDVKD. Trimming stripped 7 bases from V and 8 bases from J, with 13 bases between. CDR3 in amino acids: CATSDGGATQYF. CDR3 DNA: TGTGCCACCAGCGATGGGGGGGCAACCCAGTACTTC.

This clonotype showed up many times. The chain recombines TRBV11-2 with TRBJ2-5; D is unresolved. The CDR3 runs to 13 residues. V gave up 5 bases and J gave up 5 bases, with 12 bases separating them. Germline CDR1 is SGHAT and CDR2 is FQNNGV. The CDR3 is CASSLPFPETQYF. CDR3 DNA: TGTGCCAGCAGCCTACCGTTCCCGGAGACCCAGTACTTC.

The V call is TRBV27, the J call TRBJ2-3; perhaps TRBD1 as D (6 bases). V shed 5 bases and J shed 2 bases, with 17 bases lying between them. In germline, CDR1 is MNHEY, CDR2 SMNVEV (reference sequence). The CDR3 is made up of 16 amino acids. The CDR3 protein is CASSLLSGTYTDTQYF. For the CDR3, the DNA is TGTGCCAGCAGTCTCCTATCCGGGACATACACAGATACGCAGTATTTT.

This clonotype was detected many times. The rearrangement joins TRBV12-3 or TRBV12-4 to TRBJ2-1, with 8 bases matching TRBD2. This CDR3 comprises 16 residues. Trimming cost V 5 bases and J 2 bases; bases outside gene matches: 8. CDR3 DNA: TGTGCCAGCAGTCGCCTCCAGCGGGGGACCTACAATGAGCAGTTCTTC. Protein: CASSRLQRGTYNEQFF.

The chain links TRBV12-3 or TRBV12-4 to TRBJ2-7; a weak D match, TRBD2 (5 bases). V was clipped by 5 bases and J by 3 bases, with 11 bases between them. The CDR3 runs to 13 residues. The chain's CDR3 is CASSLAGLYEQYF. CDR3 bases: TGTGCCAGCAGTCTGGCGGGTCTCTACGAGCAGTACTTC.

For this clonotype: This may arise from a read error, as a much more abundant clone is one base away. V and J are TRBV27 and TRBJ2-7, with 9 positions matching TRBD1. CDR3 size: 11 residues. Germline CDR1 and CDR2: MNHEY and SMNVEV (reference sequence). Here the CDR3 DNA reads TGTGCCACCACAGGGGGCTACAAGCAGTACTTC. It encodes CATTGGYKQYF.

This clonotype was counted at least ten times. The CDR3 coding sequence is TGCAGCGTTGAGTGGGAAAAGAGCTTTGAGCAGTTCTTC. It is translated as CSVEWEKSFEQFF. The rearrangement joins TRBV29-1 to TRBJ2-1, with no clear D. Trimming took 3 bases from V and 9 from J, leaving 15 bases between them. CDR1 SQVTM and CDR2 ANQGSEA come from the germline V gene. The CDR3 has 13 residues.

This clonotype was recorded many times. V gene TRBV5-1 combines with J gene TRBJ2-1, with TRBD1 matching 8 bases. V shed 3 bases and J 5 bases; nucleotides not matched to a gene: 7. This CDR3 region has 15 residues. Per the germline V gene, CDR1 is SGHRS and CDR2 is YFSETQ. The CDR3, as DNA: TGCGCCAGCAGCTCCCGACAGGGGACCGACAATGAGCAGTTCTTC. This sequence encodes CASSSRQGTDNEQFF.

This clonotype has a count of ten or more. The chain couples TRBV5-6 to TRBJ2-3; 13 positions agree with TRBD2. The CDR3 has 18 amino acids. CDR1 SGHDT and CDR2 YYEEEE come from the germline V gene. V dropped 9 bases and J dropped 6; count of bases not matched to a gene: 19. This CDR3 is CATQLGFTSGRGPDTQYF. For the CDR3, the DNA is TGTGCCACCCAGCTTGGGTTTACTAGCGGGAGGGGACCCGATACGCAGTATTTT.

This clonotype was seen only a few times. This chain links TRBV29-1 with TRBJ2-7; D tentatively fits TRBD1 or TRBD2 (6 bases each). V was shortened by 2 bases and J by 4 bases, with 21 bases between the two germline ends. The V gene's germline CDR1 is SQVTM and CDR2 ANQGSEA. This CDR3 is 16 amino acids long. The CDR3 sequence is CSVESEGGPDLYEQYF. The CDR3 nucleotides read TGCAGCGTTGAAAGCGAGGGGGGACCGGATCTTTACGAGCAGTACTTC.

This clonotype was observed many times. CDR3 coding DNA: TGTGCCAGCAGCTCTCCCGGGACTAGCTTCTCCCCTAGCATTTACAATGAGCAGTTCTTC. The encoded protein is CASSSPGTSFSPSIYNEQFF. V usage is TRBV7-8 and J usage is TRBJ2-1; 9 bases agree with TRBD2. The CDR3 extends over 20 amino acids. Germline assignment: CDR1 SGHVS and CDR2 FQNEAQ. With V trimmed by 4 bases and J by 4 bases, 20 bases remained unmatched.

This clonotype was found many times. The CDR3 loop reads CSARAPNYWTQYF. Written as DNA, the CDR3 is TGCAGTGCTAGAGCCCCCAATTATTGGACCCAGTACTTC. The gene calls are TRBV20-1 and TRBJ2-5; D is unresolved. Germline V gives CDR1 DFQATT, CDR2 SNEGSKA (reference sequence). V lost 1 base, J lost 7 bases, and 13 bases lay in between. CDR3 length: 13 amino acids.

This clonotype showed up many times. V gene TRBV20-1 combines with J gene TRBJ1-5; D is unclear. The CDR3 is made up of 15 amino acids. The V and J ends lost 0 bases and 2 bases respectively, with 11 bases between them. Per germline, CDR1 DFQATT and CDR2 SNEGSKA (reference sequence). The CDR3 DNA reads TGCAGTGCTAGAGAGGTAGGCCGGGGCAATCAGCCCCAGCATTTT. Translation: CSAREVGRGNQPQHF.

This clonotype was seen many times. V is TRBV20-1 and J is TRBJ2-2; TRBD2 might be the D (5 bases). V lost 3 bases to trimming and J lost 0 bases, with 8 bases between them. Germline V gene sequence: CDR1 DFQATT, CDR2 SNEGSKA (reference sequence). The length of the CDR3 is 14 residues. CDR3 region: CSARDFANTGELFF. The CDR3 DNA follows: TGCAGTGCTAGGGACTTCGCGAACACCGGGGAGCTGTTTTTT.

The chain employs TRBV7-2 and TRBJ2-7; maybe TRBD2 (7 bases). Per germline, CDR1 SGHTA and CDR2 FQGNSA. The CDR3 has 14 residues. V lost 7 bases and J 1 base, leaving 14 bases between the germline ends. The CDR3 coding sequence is TGTGCCAGCACTAGGGGGGGGGGATCCTACGAGCAGTACTTC. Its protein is CASTRGGGSYEQYF.

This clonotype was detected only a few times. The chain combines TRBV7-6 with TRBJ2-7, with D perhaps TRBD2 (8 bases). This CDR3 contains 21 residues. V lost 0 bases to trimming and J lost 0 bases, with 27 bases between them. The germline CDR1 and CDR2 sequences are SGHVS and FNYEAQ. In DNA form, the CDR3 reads TGTGCCAGCAGCTTAGCGCCCCCCGGGAGGGACAGAAGCCGGGACTCCTACGAGCAGTACTTC. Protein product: CASSLAPPGRDRSRDSYEQYF.

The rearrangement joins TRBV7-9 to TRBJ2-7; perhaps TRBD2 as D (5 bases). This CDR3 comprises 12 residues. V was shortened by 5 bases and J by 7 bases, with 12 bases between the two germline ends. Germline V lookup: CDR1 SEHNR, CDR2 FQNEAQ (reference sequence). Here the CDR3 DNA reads TGTGCCAGCAGCCGCGGGCCGGATGAGCAGTACTTC. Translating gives CASSRGPDEQYF.

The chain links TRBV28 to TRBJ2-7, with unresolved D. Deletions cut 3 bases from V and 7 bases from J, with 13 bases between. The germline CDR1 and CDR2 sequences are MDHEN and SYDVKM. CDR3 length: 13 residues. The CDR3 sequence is CASSLSRRWEQYF. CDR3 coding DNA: TGTGCCAGCAGTTTGTCGAGAAGATGGGAGCAGTACTTC.

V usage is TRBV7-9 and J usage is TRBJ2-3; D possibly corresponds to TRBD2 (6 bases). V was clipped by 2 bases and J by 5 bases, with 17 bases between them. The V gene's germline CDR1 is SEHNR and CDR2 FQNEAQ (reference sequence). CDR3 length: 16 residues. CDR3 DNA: TGTGCCAGCAGCTTATTCCGGTTGACCGGGGGAGATACGCAGTATTTT. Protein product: CASSLFRLTGGDTQYF.

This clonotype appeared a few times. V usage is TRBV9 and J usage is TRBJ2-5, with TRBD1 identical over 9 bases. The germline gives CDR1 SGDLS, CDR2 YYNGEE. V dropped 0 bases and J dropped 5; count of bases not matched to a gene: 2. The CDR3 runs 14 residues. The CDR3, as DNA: TGTGCCAGCAGCGTAGGGGGACAGGGTGAGACCCAGTACTTC. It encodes CASSVGGQGETQYF.

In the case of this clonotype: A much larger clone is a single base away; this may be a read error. CDR3 sequence reads: CASSPTLGSGQETQYF. CDR3 DNA sequence: TGTGCCAGCAGTCCTACCCTCGGGAGCGGACAAGAGACCCAGTACTTC. The chain combines TRBV2 with TRBJ2-5; a weak D match, TRBD2 (6 bases). Looked up from germline, CDR1 is SNHLY and CDR2 is FYNNEI. The CDR3 has 16 amino acids. The V gene lost 5 bases and the J gene lost 2 bases, with 18 bases spanning the gap. The entire variable domain, with the rest obtained from reference TRBV2 and TRBJ2-5, is as follows: EPEVTQTPSHQVTQMGQEVILRCVPISNHLYFYWYRQILGQKVEFLVSFYNNEISEKSEIFDDQFSVERPDGSNFTLKIRSTKLEDSAMYFCASSPTLGSGQETQYFGPGTRLLVL.

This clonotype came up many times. CDR3 residues: CASSSDPRGETQYF. CDR3 coding DNA: TGTGCCAGCAGTTCGGACCCGCGGGGGGAGACCCAGTACTTC. The chain has TRBV12-3 or TRBV12-4 and TRBJ2-5; 7 nucleotides match TRBD2. The CDR3 has 14 amino acids. The V gene end was trimmed by 4 bases and the J gene end by 5 bases; junction bases not matched to a gene: 7.

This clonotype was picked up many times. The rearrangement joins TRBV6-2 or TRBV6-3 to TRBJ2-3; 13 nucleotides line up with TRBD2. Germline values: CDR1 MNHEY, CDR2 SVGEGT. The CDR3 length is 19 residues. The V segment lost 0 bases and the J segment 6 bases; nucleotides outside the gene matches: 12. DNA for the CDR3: TGTGCCAGCAGTTACTCTCGGACCACTAGCGGGAGGGAATGGGATACGCAGTATTTT. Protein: CASSYSRTTSGREWDTQYF.